This T cell receptor beta chain was sequenced for a study of CXCR3-negative and CXCR3-positive naive CD8 T cells (dated by TCRdb to between 2019 and 2020). Concerning the study at large: In total, roughly 140 million TRB reads were obtained, which works out to roughly 1.5 +/- 0.3 million reads per library. Diversity and physicochemical repertoire analyses were performed on around ten donors pooled from two independent experiments. For the TRBV-TRBJ cluster analysis, the naive subsets came from roughly 5 donors, while the memory cells came from 3 donors. Findings and caveats that apply to the study as a whole: TRB CDR3s from CXCR3-positive naive cells showed higher hydrophobicity (lower Kidera factor 4), lower energy, and higher strength and volume indices than CXCR3-negative naive cells. TRBV-TRBJ usage was similar between naive CXCR3-negative and CXCR3-positive cells from the same donor, while memory cells showed distinct patterns. Surface CD5, linked to self-reactivity in mice, was comparable between naive subsets; TCR interaction strength was therefore also inferred from TRB CDR3 physicochemical properties. Freshly isolated PBMCs were used for most assays because CXCR3 expression went down partially after cryopreservation. Comparably high repertoire diversity was found in both naive subsets, whereas much lower repertoire diversity was found in memory CD8+ T cells.

For every CD8+ T cell subset, over 250,000 cells were flow-sorted straight into RLT lysis buffer, and each subset was sorted in triplicate. To exclude memory contaminants, naive CD8+ T cells were stringently defined as CD45RO-CCR7+CD27+CD95-. Standard density gradient centrifugation was used to isolate peripheral blood mononuclear cells from buffy coats. Naive CXCR3-negative and CXCR3-positive CD8+ T cells were flow-sorted on a FACSAria III. An RNeasy Mini Kit was used to extract total RNA from the sorted cells. The CDR1 and CDR2 encoded by the germline V gene are SGHTA and FQGNSA. Its CDR3 holds 13 amino acids, cysteine through phenylalanine. The protein alone is recorded here. TCRdb shows the sequencer as NextSeq 550. The Human TCR Profiling Kit (MiLaboratory) was used to make UMI-labeled 5' RACE TRB cDNA libraries. The full amount of extracted RNA was used for cDNA synthesis, and the full amount of resulting cDNA was used for PCR amplification. The libraries were made side by side, with each library going through the same number of PCR cycles. The original pipeline was this. With a minimum of two reads required per UMI, MIGEC and MiXCR pulled out about 53,000 +/- 10,000 unique UMI-labeled TRB cDNA molecules from each library. On average, about 40,000 +/- 10,000 functional in-frame TRB CDR3 nucleotide clonotypes lacking stop codons were found per library. After downsampling to 5000 UMI-labeled TRB molecules per sample, diversity metrics such as normalized Shannon-Wiener and Chao1 were calculated in VDJtools. VDJtools computed clonotype-size-weighted physicochemical properties of the central five CDR3 residues: interaction energy, strength, volume and Kidera factor 4. TCRdb reanalyzed the reads, keeping one entry per CDR3 protein sequence and omitting DNA. The V and J calls, along with clone size, are taken from TCRdb and not from the paper's own processing. This sample's clone table shows 35,000 to 45,000 distinct CDR3 sequences. The ten top clones hold approximately 1.9% of the sample.

As concerns this clonotype: It has no known antigen specificity.

The chain couples TRBV7-2 to TRBJ2-2. This sequence originates from a human donor in good health. Some clones in this sample may be carry-over from other donors' samples. Source material: naive CXCR3- CD8+ T cells from blood. Read against the paper, the sample's cell subset or site label means: CD45RO-CCR7+CD27+CD95- naive CD8+ T cells lacking CXCR3 (TNR3-). This receptor has the CDR3 CASSLVLTGELFF.